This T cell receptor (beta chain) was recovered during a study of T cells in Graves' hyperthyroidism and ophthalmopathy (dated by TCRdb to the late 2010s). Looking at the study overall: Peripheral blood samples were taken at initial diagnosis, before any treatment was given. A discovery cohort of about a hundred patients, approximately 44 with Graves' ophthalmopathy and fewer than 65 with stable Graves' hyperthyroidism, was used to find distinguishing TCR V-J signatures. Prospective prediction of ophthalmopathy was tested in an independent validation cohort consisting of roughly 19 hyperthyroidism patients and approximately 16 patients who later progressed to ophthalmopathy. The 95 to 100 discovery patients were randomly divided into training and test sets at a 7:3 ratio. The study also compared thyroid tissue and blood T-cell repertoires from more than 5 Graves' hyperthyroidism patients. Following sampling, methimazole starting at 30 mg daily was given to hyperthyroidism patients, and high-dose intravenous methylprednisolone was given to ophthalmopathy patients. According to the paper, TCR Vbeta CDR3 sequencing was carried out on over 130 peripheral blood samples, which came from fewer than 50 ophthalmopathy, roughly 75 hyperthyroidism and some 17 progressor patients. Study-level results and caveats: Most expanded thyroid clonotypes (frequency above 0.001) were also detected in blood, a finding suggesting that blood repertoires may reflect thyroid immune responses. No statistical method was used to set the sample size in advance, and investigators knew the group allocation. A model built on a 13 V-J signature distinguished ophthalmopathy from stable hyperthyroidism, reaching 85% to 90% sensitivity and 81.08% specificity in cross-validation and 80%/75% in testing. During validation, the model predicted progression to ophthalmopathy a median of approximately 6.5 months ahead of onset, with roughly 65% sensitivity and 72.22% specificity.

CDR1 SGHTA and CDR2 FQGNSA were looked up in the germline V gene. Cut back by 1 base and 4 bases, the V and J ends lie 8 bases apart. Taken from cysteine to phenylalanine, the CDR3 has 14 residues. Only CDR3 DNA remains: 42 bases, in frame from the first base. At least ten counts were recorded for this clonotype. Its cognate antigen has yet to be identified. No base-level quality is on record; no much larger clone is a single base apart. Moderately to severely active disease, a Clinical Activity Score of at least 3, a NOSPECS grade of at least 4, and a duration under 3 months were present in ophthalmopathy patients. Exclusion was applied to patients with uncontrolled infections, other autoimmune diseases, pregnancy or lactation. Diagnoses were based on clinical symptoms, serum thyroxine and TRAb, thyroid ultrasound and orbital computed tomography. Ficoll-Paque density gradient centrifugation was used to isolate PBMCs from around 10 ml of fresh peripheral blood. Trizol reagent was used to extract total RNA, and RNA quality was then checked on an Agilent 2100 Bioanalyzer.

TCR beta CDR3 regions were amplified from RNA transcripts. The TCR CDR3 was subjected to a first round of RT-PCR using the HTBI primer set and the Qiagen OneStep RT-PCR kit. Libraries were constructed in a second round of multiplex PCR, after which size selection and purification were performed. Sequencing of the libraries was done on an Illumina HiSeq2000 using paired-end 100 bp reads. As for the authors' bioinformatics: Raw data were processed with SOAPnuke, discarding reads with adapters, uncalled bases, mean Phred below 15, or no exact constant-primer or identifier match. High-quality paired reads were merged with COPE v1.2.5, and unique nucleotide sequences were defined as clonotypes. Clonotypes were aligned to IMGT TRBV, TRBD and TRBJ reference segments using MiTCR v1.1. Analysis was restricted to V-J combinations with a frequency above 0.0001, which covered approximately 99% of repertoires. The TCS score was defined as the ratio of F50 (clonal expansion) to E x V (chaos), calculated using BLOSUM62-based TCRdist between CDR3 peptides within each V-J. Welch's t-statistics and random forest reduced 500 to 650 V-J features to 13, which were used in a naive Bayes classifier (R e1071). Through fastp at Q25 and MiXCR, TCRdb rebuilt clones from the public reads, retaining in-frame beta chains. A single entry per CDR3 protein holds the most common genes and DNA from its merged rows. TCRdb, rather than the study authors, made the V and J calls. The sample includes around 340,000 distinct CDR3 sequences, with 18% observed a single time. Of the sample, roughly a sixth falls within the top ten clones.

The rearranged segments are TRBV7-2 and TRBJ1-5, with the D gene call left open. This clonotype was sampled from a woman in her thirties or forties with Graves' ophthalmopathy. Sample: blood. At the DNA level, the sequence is TGTGCCAGCAGCTTAGGCGGGAAAAATCAGCCCCAGCATTTT. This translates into CASSLGGKNQPQHF.